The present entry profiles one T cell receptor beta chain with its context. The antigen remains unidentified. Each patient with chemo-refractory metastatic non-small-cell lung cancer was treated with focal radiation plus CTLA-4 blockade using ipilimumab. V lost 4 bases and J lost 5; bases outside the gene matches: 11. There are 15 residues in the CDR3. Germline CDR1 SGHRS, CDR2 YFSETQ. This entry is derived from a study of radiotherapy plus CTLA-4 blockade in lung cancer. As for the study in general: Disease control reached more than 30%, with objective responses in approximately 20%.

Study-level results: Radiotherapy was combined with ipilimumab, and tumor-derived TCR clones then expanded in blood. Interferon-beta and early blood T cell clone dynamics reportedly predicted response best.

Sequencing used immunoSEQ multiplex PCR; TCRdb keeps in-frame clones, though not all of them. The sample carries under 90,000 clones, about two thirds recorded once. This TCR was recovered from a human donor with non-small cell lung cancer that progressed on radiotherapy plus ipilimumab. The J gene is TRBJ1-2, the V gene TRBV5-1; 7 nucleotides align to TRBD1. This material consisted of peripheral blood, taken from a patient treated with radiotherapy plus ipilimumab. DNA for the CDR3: TGCGCCAGCAGCGCCGCCAGGGGGAAAGGATATGGCTACACCTTC. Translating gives CASSAARGKGYGYTF.